This entry lists 23 T cell receptor beta chains sequenced from one sample in a study of T cells in localized non-small cell lung cancer. Profiling relied on immunoSEQ multiplex PCR, and the TCRdb table lists in-frame clones only, not all of them. The sample has more than 40,000 clones; around 87% are singletons. Sequencing was performed on PBMCs, taken before any cancer treatment. The receptors here all came from a man between 40 and 70 years old with stage II lung adenocarcinoma.

V gene TRBV30 combines with J gene TRBJ1-6; 7 bases align to TRBD1. Per the germline V gene, CDR1 is GTSNPN and CDR2 is SVGIG (reference sequence). The junction had 7 bases not matched to a gene; V was cut back by 6 bases and J by 5 bases. This CDR3 is 14 amino acids long. The CDR3, as DNA: TGTGCCTGCGTGCCGGGACAGAATAATTCACCCCTCCACTTT. It codes for CACVPGQNNSPLHF.

In this sample, this clone turned up once. The V gene is TRBV27, the J gene TRBJ2-1; the D is unclear. The CDR3 length is 13 residues. Germline assignment: CDR1 MNHEY and CDR2 SMNVEV (reference sequence). Deletions cut 8 bases from V and 7 bases from J, with 15 bases between. The CDR3 DNA sequence: TGTGCCAGCTCAAGGGTTGGTCGGAATGAGCAGTTCTTC. It specifies CASSRVGRNEQFF.

The V gene is TRBV6-5, the J gene TRBJ2-1; maybe TRBD2 (7 bases). Germline CDR1 reads MNHEY; CDR2 reads SVGAGI. V was pared by 0 bases and J by 8 bases, with 14 bases between. This CDR3 contains 15 residues. The chain's CDR3 is CASSYSAGAKDEQFF. DNA of the CDR3: TGTGCCAGCAGTTACTCGGCGGGGGCCAAGGATGAGCAGTTCTTC.

The chain joins TRBV19 to TRBJ2-3, with D possibly TRBD2 on 6 matching bases. Between the trimmed V and J ends, which lost 5 bases and 0 bases, there was a span of 15 bases. The CDR3 loop spans 16 amino acids. The germline CDR1 and CDR2 sequences are LNHDA and SQIVND (reference sequence). The CDR3 sequence is CASSGVAELSTDTQYF. The CDR3 nucleotides read TGTGCCAGTAGTGGAGTAGCGGAGCTCAGCACAGATACGCAGTATTTT. Supplemented by reference TRBV19 and TRBJ2-3, the full variable domain reads DGGITQSPKYLFRKEGQNVTLSCEQNLNHDAMYWYRQDPGQGLRLIYYSQIVNDFQKGDIAEGYSVSREKKESFPLTVTSAQKNPTAFYLCASSGVAELSTDTQYFGPGTRLTVL.

The rearrangement links TRBV6-5 to TRBJ1-5, with TRBD1 identical over 10 bases. The CDR3 has 15 amino acids. Trimming at V came to 2 bases and at J to 7 bases, leaving 5 bases not matched to a gene. Germline V gene lookup returns CDR1 MNHEY and CDR2 SVGAGI. Written as DNA, the CDR3 is TGTGCCAGCAGTTACAGCAGGACAGGGGGACAGCCCCAGCATTTT. This codes for CASSYSRTGGQPQHF.

The genes are TRBV5-4 and TRBJ2-2; 8 nucleotides agree with TRBD1. The ends lost 5 bases at V and 1 base at J; junction bases unmatched: 7. Germline V gives CDR1 SGHNT, CDR2 YYREEE (reference sequence). The length of the CDR3 is 16 residues. As DNA, the CDR3 is TGTGCCAGCAGTCAGGACAGGGTTCAGAACACCGGGGAGCTGTTTTTT. This translates into CASSQDRVQNTGELFF.

This clone was detected only once. This chain uses TRBV5-1 with TRBJ2-7; unclear D gene. Germline CDR1 SGHRS, CDR2 YFSETQ. The CDR3 contains 14 residues. Trimming cost V 0 bases and J 0 bases, with 7 bases left between them. The CDR3 sequence is CASSLGGRSYEQYV. Here the CDR3 DNA reads TGCGCCAGCAGCTTGGGAGGACGCTCCTACGAGCAGTACGTC.

The J gene is TRBJ2-7, the V gene TRBV7-9; a possible D gene is TRBD2 (6 bases). This CDR3 has 14 amino acids. V was shortened by 5 bases and J by 2 bases, with 13 bases between the two germline ends. The germline gives CDR1 SEHNR, CDR2 FQNEAQ (reference sequence). The CDR3 region is CASSPEGLPYEQYF. As DNA, the CDR3 is TGTGCCAGCAGCCCGGAGGGGCTTCCCTACGAGCAGTACTTC. Supplemented by reference TRBV7-9 and TRBJ2-7, the full variable domain reads DTGVSQNPRHKITKRGQNVTFRCDPISEHNRLYWYRQTLGQGPEFLTYFQNEAQLEKSRLLSDRFSAERPKGSFSTLEIQRTEQGDSAMYLCASSPEGLPYEQYFGPGTRLTVT.

The CDR3 loop is CASSIQGGQPQHF. The CDR3 DNA follows: TGTGCCAGCAGCATACAGGGAGGTCAGCCCCAGCATTTT. The rearrangement joins TRBV9 to TRBJ1-5, with D tentatively TRBD1 (6 bases). The CDR3 extends over 13 amino acids. Germline CDR1 and CDR2: SGDLS and YYNGEE. V was cut by 4 bases and J by 6 bases, with 11 bases left in between. The full variable domain, with the rest looked up from reference TRBV9 and TRBJ1-5, is DSGVTQTPKHLITATGQRVTLRCSPRSGDLSVYWYQQSLDQGLQFLIQYYNGEERAKGNILERFSAQQFPDLHSELNLSSLELGDSALYFCASSIQGGQPQHFGDGTRLSIL.

The chain recombines TRBV7-9 with TRBJ1-4; tentatively, D is TRBD1 (5 bases). CDR1 and CDR2 from the germline V gene are SEHNR and FQNEAQ (reference sequence). V was shortened by 5 bases and J by 5 bases, with 9 bases between the two germline ends. The CDR3 has 13 amino acids. The CDR3 coding sequence is TGTGCCAGCAGCGAGCGACAGAATGAAAAACTGTTTTTT. As protein: CASSERQNEKLFF.

DNA of the CDR3: TGTGCCAGCAGTTCGCCACTGGACGGGAACTATGGCTACACCTTC. It encodes CASSSPLDGNYGYTF. V and J are TRBV6-5 and TRBJ1-2, with D uncertain. V dropped 4 bases and J dropped 2 bases, with 14 bases sitting between them. CDR3 length: 15 amino acids. CDR1 and CDR2 from the germline V gene are MNHEY and SVGAGI.

The chain couples TRBV21-1 to TRBJ2-7; the D segment call TRBD1 is taken from the table without a DNA check. TRBV21-1 is given as a pseudogene. The CDR3 contains 14 residues. CDR3 protein: CASTFPDSTYEQYF. DNA for the CDR3: TGTGCCAGCACCTTCCCGGACAGTACCTACGAGCAGTACTTC.

The CDR3 DNA reads TGCGCCAGCAGCTGGGGCTCTCTCGGGGGCTACACCTTC. It is translated as CASSWGSLGGYTF. The genes are TRBV5-1 and TRBJ1-2; D might be TRBD1 (5 bases). V was cut by 3 bases and J by 8 bases, with 14 bases left in between. The germline V gene has CDR1 SGHRS and CDR2 YFSETQ. This CDR3 is built from 13 residues.

This rearrangement joins TRBV9 to TRBJ2-3; tentatively, D is TRBD1 (6 bases). In germline, CDR1 is SGDLS, CDR2 YYNGEE. V gave up 0 bases and J gave up 4 bases, with 15 bases separating them. The CDR3 length is 16 residues. The CDR3 reads CASSVVGQGSADTQYF. DNA for the CDR3: TGTGCCAGCAGCGTAGTCGGGCAGGGGAGCGCAGATACGCAGTATTTT.

A single count supports this clone. The CDR3 DNA reads as TGTGCCTGGAGTGTAAAGGGGGTGGGAAACACTGAAGCTTTCTTT. This sequence encodes CAWSVKGVGNTEAFF. The chain carries TRBV30 and TRBJ1-1; a weak D match, TRBD1 (6 bases). Germline CDR1 reads GTSNPN; CDR2 reads SVGIG (reference sequence). V lost 0 bases, J lost 2 bases, and 13 bases lay in between. This CDR3 region has 15 residues.

This CDR3 reads CASSPGQGVSPLHF. CDR3 DNA sequence: TGTGCCAGCAGCCCGGGACAGGGGGTTTCACCCCTCCACTTT. V usage is TRBV6-1 and J usage is TRBJ1-6, with TRBD1 matching 11 bases. The germline CDR1 and CDR2 sequences are MNHNS and SASEGT. The junction had 4 bases not matched to a gene; V was cut back by 6 bases and J by 9 bases. This CDR3 has 14 residues.

This sequence joins TRBV9 and TRBJ2-2; D is unclear. Trimming stripped 0 bases from V and 6 bases from J, with 6 bases between. The germline V gene has CDR1 SGDLS and CDR2 YYNGEE. This CDR3 contains 13 residues. CDR3 coding DNA: TGTGCCAGCAGCGTAGCCACGTCCGGGGAGCTGTTTTTT. Protein sequence: CASSVATSGELFF.

The chain recombines TRBV28 with TRBJ1-6; D perhaps matches TRBD1 (6 bases). The CDR3 runs 13 residues. The V and J ends lost 7 bases and 10 bases respectively, with 14 bases between them. CDR1 MDHEN and CDR2 SYDVKM come from the germline V gene. The CDR3 protein is CASIQARGSPLHF. CDR3 nucleotide sequence: TGTGCCAGCATTCAAGCCAGGGGATCACCCCTCCACTTT. Filled out from reference TRBV28 and TRBJ1-6, the complete variable domain reads DVKVTQSSRYLVKRTGEKVFLECVQDMDHENMFWYRQDPGLGLRLIYFSYDVKMKEKGDIPEGYSVSREKKERFSLILESASTNQTSMYLCASIQARGSPLHFGNGTRLTVT.

The V call is TRBV18, the J call TRBJ1-6; 7 bases align to TRBD1. The trim removed 2 bases at V and 7 bases at J, leaving 5 bases unmatched. This CDR3 contains 15 residues. Germline-derived CDR1 and CDR2 are KGHSH and LQKENI. The chain's CDR3 is CASSPGQERNSPLHF. CDR3 coding DNA: TGTGCCAGCTCACCAGGACAGGAGAGGAATTCACCCCTCCACTTT.

The genes are TRBV6-1 and TRBJ2-5; D possibly corresponds to TRBD1 (5 bases). Trimming took off 5 bases at V and 3 bases at J, with 10 bases between the two ends. CDR1 MNHNS and CDR2 SASEGT come from the germline V gene. The CDR3 totals 13 residues. For the CDR3, the DNA is TGTGCCAGCAGTCAGACAGTAAAAGAGACCCAGTACTTC. Translated: CASSQTVKETQYF.

The chain has TRBV10-2 and TRBJ1-2, with unresolved D. The CDR3 has 12 amino acids. Germline lookup yields CDR1 WSHSY and CDR2 SAAADI. V lost 4 bases, J lost 2 bases, and 5 bases lay in between. The CDR3 reads CASSGGNYGYTF. The DNA for the CDR3 is TGCGCCAGCAGTGGAGGAAACTATGGCTACACCTTC.

This chain joins TRBV7-2 and TRBJ2-1, with D possibly matching TRBD2 (5 bases). CDR1 and CDR2 (germline): SGHTA, FQGNSA. The CDR3 consists of 11 residues. Between the trimmed V and J ends, which lost 5 bases and 7 bases, there was a span of 6 bases. The CDR3 DNA follows: TGTGCCAGCAGCAGAGGGAATGAGCAGTTCTTC. It translates to CASSRGNEQFF. Supplemented by reference TRBV7-2 and TRBJ2-1, the full variable domain reads GAGVSQSPSNKVTEKGKDVELRCDPISGHTALYWYRQSLGQGLEFLIYFQGNSAPDKSGLPSDRFSAERTGGSVSTLTIQRTQQEDSAVYLCASSRGNEQFFGPGTRLTVL.

CDR3 region: CAISESGGAETQYF. Written as DNA, the CDR3 is TGTGCCATCAGTGAGTCGGGGGGCGCAGAGACCCAGTACTTC. The chain uses TRBV10-3 and TRBJ2-5, with D perhaps assigned TRBD1 or TRBD2 (6 bases each). V lost 0 bases to trimming and J lost 4 bases, with 9 bases between them. Per germline, CDR1 ENHRY and CDR2 SYGVKD. This CDR3 spans 14 amino acids.